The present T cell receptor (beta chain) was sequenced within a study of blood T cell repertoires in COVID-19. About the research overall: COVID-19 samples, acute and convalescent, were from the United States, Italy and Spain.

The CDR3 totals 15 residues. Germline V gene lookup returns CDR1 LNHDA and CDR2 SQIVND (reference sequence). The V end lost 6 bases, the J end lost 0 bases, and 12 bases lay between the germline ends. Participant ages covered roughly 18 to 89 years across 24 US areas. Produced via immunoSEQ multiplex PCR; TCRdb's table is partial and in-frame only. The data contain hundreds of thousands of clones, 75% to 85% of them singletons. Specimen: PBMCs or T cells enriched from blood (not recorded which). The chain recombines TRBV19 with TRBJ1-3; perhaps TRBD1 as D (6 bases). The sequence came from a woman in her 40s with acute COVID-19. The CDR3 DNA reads TGTGCCAGTAGAGTGGGACAAAGCTCTGGAAACACCATATATTTT. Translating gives CASRVGQSSGNTIYF.